The clone carrying this T cell receptor beta chain was observed once. The target antigen is unknown. The same CDR3 also results from other DNA sequences found in this sample. This entry is derived from a study of T cell responses to AZD1222 COVID-19 vaccine. General study findings and limits: The number of AZD1222 recipients seropositive at baseline was only six. Spike-specific TCR breadth and depth grew following two AZD1222 doses. Possibly, clonal diversity was underestimated; donors were largely white British and included more females.

There are 16 residues in the CDR3. CDR1 and CDR2 from the germline V gene are SGHDN and FVKESK. Trimming stripped 2 bases from V and 0 bases from J, with 8 bases between. The data were produced by immunoSEQ multiplex PCR, yet TCRdb's version contains in-frame clones alone and is incomplete. This table holds about 110,000 clones, nearly 90% found once. The clonotype comes from an adult in good health. The rearrangement links TRBV14 to TRBJ1-6; D not certain. The sample was peripheral blood, taken on day 0 of AZD1222 vaccination. CDR3 sequence (DNA): TGTGCCAGCAGCCAACGGGGAAGCTCCTATAATTCACCCCTCCACTTT. It is translated as CASSQRGSSYNSPLHF.